This TCR beta chain was sequenced in a study of Ad26.COV2.S vaccination and SARS-CoV-2 variants. Notes on the study in general: Comparable non-spike TCR breadth was observed in vaccine and placebo recipients. From the TCR breadth and depth analyses, total T cell responses may have been underestimated.

As to this clone: Its antigen is not known.

Germline V lookup: CDR1 LGHDT, CDR2 YNNKEL (reference sequence). Trimming left V 0 bases short and J 4 bases short, with 1 base between. The CDR3 spans 12 residues. Assay: immunoSEQ multiplex PCR; the TCRdb copy retains only in-frame clones and omits some. The data hold 350,000 to 400,000 clones, with about nine tenths observed a single time. The treatment: some 19 received Ad26.COV2.S at low or high dose, single or two shots; about 5 received placebo; per-sample allocation not given. Repertoires come from day 63 after the first vaccine or placebo injection. The sequence derives from a person aged 18-60 years who received the Ad26.COV2.S COVID-19 vaccine or a placebo. The sequencing here drew on peripheral blood, taken in a trial of Ad26.COV2.S vaccine versus placebo. The chain recombines TRBV3-1 (or the pseudogene TRBV3-2) with TRBJ2-1, with unresolved D. This CDR3 is CASSQDYNEQFF. The DNA for the CDR3 is TGTGCCAGCAGCCAAGATTACAATGAGCAGTTCTTC.